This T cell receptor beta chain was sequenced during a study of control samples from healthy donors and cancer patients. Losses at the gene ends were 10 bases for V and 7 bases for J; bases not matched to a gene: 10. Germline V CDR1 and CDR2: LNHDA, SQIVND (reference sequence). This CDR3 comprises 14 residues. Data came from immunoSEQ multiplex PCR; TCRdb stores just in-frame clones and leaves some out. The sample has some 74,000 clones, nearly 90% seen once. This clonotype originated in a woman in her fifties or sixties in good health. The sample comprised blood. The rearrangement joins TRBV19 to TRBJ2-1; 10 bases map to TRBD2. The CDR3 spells CATLGVAGGNEQFF. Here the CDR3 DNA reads TGTGCCACCCTCGGAGTAGCGGGGGGTAATGAGCAGTTCTTC.